This T cell receptor beta chain was recorded in a study of CD8+CD57+ T cells in acquired aplastic anemia. Looking at the study overall: The study obtained an average of around 2.9 ug of DNA from sorted CD4+ and CD8+ cells. There were about 10.8 million reads, on average, for CD4+ cells from healthy donors.

Template material for TCR beta VDJ and CDR3 profiling consisted of genomic DNA. Using its own MiXCR run on the reads, TCRdb lists one record per CDR3 protein. Of a few hundred thousand distinct CDR3 sequences listed, around 68% are singletons. Study results and limitations: There were twenty-nine CD8+ CDR3 sequences that occurred in both patients and controls.

A remark on this clonotype: The antigen is not known.

This CDR3 has 12 amino acids. CDR1 is ENHRY, CDR2 SYGVKD, per germline. Between the trimmed V and J ends, which lost 6 bases and 7 bases, there was a span of 13 bases. The chain recombines TRBV10-3 with TRBJ2-7; the D is unclear. What was sequenced was sorted CD4+, CD8+, or CD8+CD57+ T cells (not recorded which) from PBMCs. This sequence originates from a human donor in good health, serving as a control. DNA of the CDR3: TGTGCCATCAGCGACGCGATGCAGGAGCAGTACTTC. The encoded protein is CAISDAMQEQYF.